These 22 T cell receptor beta chains were sequenced from one sample in a study of regulatory T cells in long-lasting Graves disease. Relying on iRepertoire HTBI primers and Arm-PCR of CDR3 regions, the team built TCR beta libraries. MiXCR was run by TCRdb on the multiplex PCR reads, yielding one entry per CDR3 protein. The sample holds roughly 400,000 distinct CDR3 sequences, around 20% seen once. As to time point: persistent/refractory GD, antithyroid drugs over 5 years with positive TRAb. PBMCs were the source of the RNA used for TCR sequencing. The sample was peripheral blood mononuclear cells (PBMCs), taken when the disease was refractory, from a patient treated with antithyroid drugs. These receptors were taken from a female donor with Graves disease.

Regarding this clonotype: A much larger clone lies a single base off, so this may be a read error. The CDR3 loop reads CATSRDSGQGGTGAFF. CDR3 DNA sequence: TGTGCCACCAGCAGAGATTCTGGACAGGGAGGCACTGGAGCTTTCTTT. This rearrangement joins TRBV15 to TRBJ1-1; 8 nucleotides align to TRBD1. CDR3 length: 16 amino acids. Germline values: CDR1 LNHNV, CDR2 YYDKDF (reference sequence). The complete variable domain, with remaining parts taken from reference TRBV15 and TRBJ1-1, reads DAMVIQNPRYQVTQFGKPVTLSCSQTLNHNVMYWYQQKSSQAPKLLFHYYDKDFNNEADTPDNFQSRRPNTSFCFLDIRSPGLGDTAMYLCATSRDSGQGGTGAFFGQGTRLTVV.

This clonotype was observed a few times. The gene calls are TRBV10-1 and TRBJ2-7; a possible D gene is TRBD2 (6 bases). V lost 10 bases and J 4 bases, leaving 17 bases between the germline ends. The CDR3 sequence is 13 residues long. Germline V lookup: CDR1 WNHNN, CDR2 SYGVQD (reference sequence). CDR3 sequence: CATSGGFGYEQYF. The DNA of the CDR3 is TGCGCCACCTCCGGGGGTTTTGGTTACGAGCAGTACTTC.

This rearrangement joins TRBV19 to TRBJ1-3; D is undetermined. Germline CDR1 is LNHDA and CDR2 is SQIVND (reference sequence). V was cut by 6 bases and J by 0 bases, with 18 bases left in between. The CDR3 runs 17 residues. CDR3 DNA sequence: TGTGCCAGTAGCAACTTAGGGTGGAAGGACTCTGGAAACACCATATATTTT. Translating gives CASSNLGWKDSGNTIYF.

The gene calls are TRBV3-2 and TRBJ1-1; the D segment call TRBD1 is taken from the table without a DNA check. TRBV3-2 is shown as a pseudogene. The CDR3 totals 19 residues. The CDR3 sequence: CASSQVVGFTGEQGTEAFF. In DNA form, the CDR3 reads TGTGCCAGCAGCCAAGTGGTAGGGTTTACAGGGGAGCAAGGAACTGAAGCTTTCTTT.

The table lists this clonotype with a few counts. The J gene is TRBJ1-2, the V gene TRBV19; 8 nucleotides match TRBD1. The CDR3 sequence is 16 residues long. V was clipped by 4 bases and J by 1 base; unmatched bases: 8. CDR1 LNHDA and CDR2 SQIVND come from the germline V gene (reference sequence). In DNA, the CDR3 is TGTGCCAGTAGTACCTTGGACAGGGACTATAACTATGGCTACACCTTC. It encodes CASSTLDRDYNYGYTF.

This clonotype appeared many times. This chain uses TRBV28 with TRBJ2-2; D remains unclear. The CDR3 is made up of 12 amino acids. Trimming left V 8 bases short and J 2 bases short, with 6 bases between. Germline V gene data show CDR1 as MDHEN and CDR2 as SYDVKM. The CDR3 sequence: CASLSNTGELFF. For the CDR3, the DNA is TGTGCCAGCCTCAGTAACACCGGGGAGCTGTTTTTT.

This clonotype was seen repeatedly, ten times or more. The rearrangement uses TRBV20-1 and TRBJ2-5; TRBD1 matches 7 bases. Unmatched junction bases numbered 8, after V lost 5 bases and J lost 5 bases. From germline, CDR1 is DFQATT and CDR2 SNEGSKA (reference sequence). The CDR3 length is 13 residues. CDR3 loop: CSAPGQVRETQYF. The DNA for the CDR3 is TGCAGTGCTCCAGGACAGGTTAGGGAGACCCAGTACTTC.

In this sample, this clonotype turned up many times. The chain is built from TRBV7-9 and TRBJ2-7; TRBD2 matches at 11 bases. Germline loops: CDR1 SEHNR, CDR2 FQNEAQ (reference sequence). The V and J ends lost 6 bases and 5 bases, in that order; junction bases with no gene match: 15. This CDR3 spans 17 amino acids. Here the CDR3 DNA reads TGTGCCAGCAGTTCACGGGCACTAGCGGGAGTATCTGACGAGCAGTACTTC. It codes for CASSSRALAGVSDEQYF.

A note on this clonotype: It may be a read error: a sequence one base away is much more abundant. This chain connects TRBV7-8 to TRBJ1-1, with 7 positions matching TRBD1. Unmatched junction bases numbered 9, after V lost 6 bases and J lost 5 bases. This CDR3 spans 14 amino acids. The germline gives CDR1 SGHVS, CDR2 FQNEAQ. CDR3 bases: TGTGCCAGCAGGCCGAGGTCGGGACAGACTGAAGCTTTCTTT. As protein: CASRPRSGQTEAFF.

In this sample, this clonotype turned up many times. The rearrangement joins TRBV7-2 to TRBJ2-6; TRBD2 matches at 12 bases. J lost 0 bases, V lost 0 bases, and 12 bases had no gene match. There are 22 residues in the CDR3. Germline-derived CDR1 and CDR2 are SGHTA and FQGNSA. The CDR3 bases are TGTGCCAGCAGCTTAGCGTCTCCTAGCGGGAGGGCCCCAAGCTCTGGGGCCAACGTCCTGACTTTC. It codes for CASSLASPSGRAPSSGANVLTF.

This clonotype was recorded a few times. CDR3 sequence reads: CASSPPPGTGNTIYF. Here the CDR3 DNA reads TGTGCCAGCAGTCCTCCCCCAGGGACTGGAAACACCATATATTTT. The genes are TRBV28 and TRBJ1-3; D might be TRBD1 (5 bases). The CDR3 extends over 15 amino acids. V lost 5 bases and J 2 bases, leaving 13 bases between the germline ends. CDR1 is MDHEN and CDR2 is SYDVKM in the germline V gene.

This clonotype was picked up many times. This chain joins TRBV13 and TRBJ2-5, with a tentative D call TRBD2 (6 bases). Per the germline V gene, CDR1 is PRHDT and CDR2 is FYEKMQ (reference sequence). Trimming removed 5 bases at V and 3 bases at J, with 10 bases between. The CDR3 loop spans 13 amino acids. The CDR3 loop reads CASSPGGEETQYF. CDR3 DNA sequence: TGTGCCAGCAGCCCCGGCGGGGAAGAGACCCAGTACTTC.

This clonotype showed up just a few times. The chain carries TRBV7-2 and TRBJ2-7, with 7 positions matching TRBD2. Losses at the gene ends were 0 bases for V and 5 bases for J; bases not matched to a gene: 4. Germline V gene lookup returns CDR1 SGHTA and CDR2 FQGNSA. The CDR3 is 14 residues long. The CDR3 sequence is CASSLAGGGDEQYF. Here the CDR3 DNA reads TGTGCCAGCAGCTTAGCTGGGGGGGGGGACGAGCAGTACTTC.

This clonotype was seen a handful of times. An end of the junction differs from the germline gene, which may be a read error. This CDR3 is CASSNDYREGQGF. CDR3 sequence (DNA): TGCGCCAGCAGCAATGACTACAGGGAGGGTCAGGGTTTT. The chain recombines TRBV10-2 with TRBJ1-5; TRBD1 might be the D (6 bases). Germline values: CDR1 WSHSY, CDR2 SAAADI. The CDR3 length is 13 residues.

The CDR3 region has the DNA TGTGCCAGCAGTGAGCCCTCGGTTAGCGGAGCCTACGAGCAGTACTTC. This sequence encodes CASSEPSVSGAYEQYF. This chain links TRBV12-3 or TRBV12-4 with TRBJ2-7; perhaps TRBD2 as D (6 bases). The CDR3 spans 16 residues. V lost 5 bases and J 2 bases, leaving 19 bases between the germline ends.

The chain is built from TRBV7-2 and TRBJ1-6; a possible D gene is TRBD1 (5 bases). V dropped 8 bases and J dropped 0 bases, with 11 bases sitting between them. This CDR3 spans 15 amino acids. Germline CDR1 reads SGHTA; CDR2 reads FQGNSA. CDR3 coding DNA: TGTGCCAGCGGAAAAGACAGCTCCTATAATTCACCCCTCCACTTT. It encodes CASGKDSSYNSPLHF. Combining the CDR3 with reference TRBV7-2 and TRBJ1-6 gives the whole variable domain GAGVSQSPSNKVTEKGKDVELRCDPISGHTALYWYRQSLGQGLEFLIYFQGNSAPDKSGLPSDRFSAERTGGSVSTLTIQRTQQEDSAVYLCASGKDSSYNSPLHFGNGTRLTVT.

This clonotype was picked up a small number of times. The chain's CDR3 is CASSEFGTGKRTEAFF. The CDR3 DNA reads as TGTGCCAGCAGTGAATTCGGGACGGGAAAGAGGACTGAAGCTTTCTTT. The V gene is TRBV25-1, the J gene TRBJ1-1; possibly TRBD1 for D (5 bases). In germline, CDR1 is MGHDK, CDR2 SYGVNS. CDR3 length: 16 amino acids. V shed 1 base and J shed 5 bases, with 17 bases lying between them.

This clonotype appeared many times. The chain joins TRBV20-1 to TRBJ2-5, with D tentatively TRBD2 (5 bases). Between the trimmed V and J ends, which lost 3 bases and 0 bases, there was a span of 8 bases. Germline CDR1 DFQATT, CDR2 SNEGSKA (reference sequence). This CDR3 spans 13 amino acids. The CDR3 region has the DNA TGCAGTGCTAGGGACTCCCACCAAGAGACCCAGTACTTC. It is translated as CSARDSHQETQYF.

Here the CDR3 reads CASSLENGYEQYF. CDR3 DNA: TGTGCCAGCAGCTTGGAAAACGGATACGAGCAGTACTTC. The gene calls are TRBV7-6 and TRBJ2-7; unclear D gene. V lost 3 bases to trimming and J lost 4 bases, with 10 bases between them. Germline lookup yields CDR1 SGHVS and CDR2 FNYEAQ. The CDR3 is 13 residues long.

This clonotype was seen a few times. DNA for the CDR3: TGTGCCTGGATTCTCTCCACTGAAGCTTTCTTT. Amino acids: CAWILSTEAFF. The V gene is TRBV30, the J gene TRBJ1-1, with unresolved D. The CDR3 is made up of 11 amino acids. V dropped 4 bases and J dropped 4 bases, with 7 bases sitting between them. Germline V gene lookup returns CDR1 GTSNPN and CDR2 SVGIG (reference sequence).

This clonotype was counted many times. The V gene is TRBV27, the J gene TRBJ2-7; 9 nucleotides match TRBD1. The CDR3 loop spans 13 amino acids. Germline loops: CDR1 MNHEY, CDR2 SMNVEV (reference sequence). The junction had 6 bases not matched to a gene; V was cut back by 6 bases and J by 6 bases. The DNA for the CDR3 is TGTGCCAGCAGGGGGACAGGGTTCCTCGAGCAGTACTTC. As protein: CASRGTGFLEQYF.

The rearrangement uses TRBV29-1 and TRBJ1-5, with D tentatively TRBD1 (6 bases). This CDR3 is built from 12 residues. With 4 bases removed from V and 7 bases from J, the gap between germline ends came to 11 bases. In germline, CDR1 is SQVTM, CDR2 ANQGSEA. The CDR3 spells CSVGGAGQPQHF. The CDR3 bases are TGCAGCGTTGGGGGGGCAGGGCAGCCCCAGCATTTT.